The source of this TCR beta chain is a study of blood T cell repertoires in COVID-19. Overall study: The United States, Italy and Spain were the sources of the acute and convalescent COVID-19 samples. Sample material is recorded as cDNA or gDNA derived from T cells, B-cell-depleted T cells, or PBMCs.

In its sample, this clone was seen a few times. J gave up 6 bases and V 6 bases, and 12 bases lay outside the gene matches. Germline lookup yields CDR1 SGHRS and CDR2 YFSETQ. CDR3 length equals 14 residues. Repertoires were generated with immunoSEQ multiplex PCR, while TCRdb's copy carries only in-frame clones and drops some. The sample includes around 59,000 clones, 80% to 90% of them seen just once. Sequencing input: peripheral blood. The rearrangement joins TRBV5-1 to TRBJ2-7; 7 bases agree with TRBD2. The clonotype was recovered from a man between 60 and 75 years old with acute or convalescent COVID-19. Written as DNA, the CDR3 is TGCGCCAGCACCCCCGGGGGGAGACCCTCCGAGCAGTACTTC. This gives the protein CASTPGGRPSEQYF.